This T cell receptor (beta chain) was captured by sequencing in a study of blood T cell repertoires in COVID-19. Across the whole study: PBMCs, B-cell-depleted T cells, or T cells provided the cDNA or gDNA that made up the material.

V was trimmed by 5 bases and J by 5 bases, leaving 9 bases between them. CDR1 and CDR2 from the germline V gene are ENHRY and SYGVKD. This CDR3 contains 12 residues. Sequencing used immunoSEQ multiplex PCR; TCRdb keeps in-frame clones, though not all of them. This table has 50,000 to 60,000 clones, about 91% appearing once. Sequenced input: peripheral blood. The source is a man in his forties or fifties with COVID-19, enrolled during active disease. This chain connects TRBV10-3 to TRBJ1-1, with unresolved D. The CDR3 DNA is TGTGCCATCAGTACTCTTACGACTGAAGCTTTCTTT. Translation gives CAISTLTTEAFF.